The rows below give T cell receptor beta chains drawn from one sample of a study of T-cell memory formation after mild COVID-19. MiXCR, run by TCRdb on the 5' RACE reads, gives a single entry per CDR3 protein. The data show approximately 340,000 distinct CDR3 sequences, roughly 15% seen once. What was sequenced was PBMCs or a T cell subset sorted from them (not recorded which). The receptors shown here come from a man younger than 35 who had mild COVID-19 (a few samples of this study predate the infection). Cell type and time point are not known. The CDR3 runs from the conserved cysteine through the conserved F or W. The D gene is left open where the match is weak. For some rows the clone size is stated as once, few or many, or as a class when expanded; others skip it.

D gene,J gene,clone size,V gene,CDR3 DNA,CDR3 protein
TRBD1,TRBJ2-1,NA,TRBV4-2,TGTGCCAGCAGCCAGGGTCCTTTACCGCGGGACAGGGGCAATGAGCAGTTCTTC,CASSQGPLPRDRGNEQFF
NA,TRBJ2-7,NA,TRBV2,TGTGCCAGCAGTGGGTTGCAGGGGATCCACGAGCAGTACTTC,CASSGLQGIHEQYF
NA,TRBJ2-6,NA,TRBV6-2/TRBV6-3,TGTGCCAGCAGCCCTCGGGGCTCTGGGGCCAACGTCCTGACTTTC,CASSPRGSGANVLTF
NA,TRBJ2-2,NA,TRBV6-5,TGTGCCAGCAATGTACGGGGGAACACCGGGGAGCTGTTTTTT,CASNVRGNTGELFF
TRBD1,TRBJ2-7,many,TRBV20-1,TGCAGTGCCCGGGACAGGATGACCTACGAGCAGTACTTC,CSARDRMTYEQYF
NA,TRBJ1-4,few,TRBV9,TGTGCCAGCAGCGTTCTAGGGGTAACTGCAACTAATGAAAAACTGTTTTTT,CASSVLGVTATNEKLFF
NA,TRBJ1-2,NA,TRBV21-1,TGTGCCAGCAGCAAACGGGCAGGTGGTGGCTACACCTTC,CASSKRAGGGYTF
TRBD1,TRBJ2-7,NA,TRBV7-2,TGTGCCAGCAGCATCTTTACAGGGGGCGTCTCCTACGAGCAGTACTTC,CASSIFTGGVSYEQYF
TRBD2,TRBJ2-7,many,TRBV5-5,TGTGCCAGCAGCTTGGCGGCTAGCGGGGGCTACGAGCAGTACTTC,CASSLAASGGYEQYF
NA,TRBJ2-3,NA,TRBV20-1,TGCAGTGCTAGAGAATTTACTAGCACGGGGTACACAGATACGCAGTATTTT,CSAREFTSTGYTDTQYF
TRBD1,TRBJ2-1,NA,TRBV19,TGTGCCAGTACCCGACAGGGGGCGCGAAATGAGCAGTTCTTC,CASTRQGARNEQFF
NA,TRBJ2-1,NA,TRBV6-5,TGTGCCAGCACCCCGGACCCGGCGTACAATGAGCAGTTCTTC,CASTPDPAYNEQFF
TRBD2,TRBJ2-7,NA,TRBV27,TGTGCCAGCAGTTCGAACGGACTAGCGGGTAAGGTTAACGTCTACGAGCAGTACTTC,CASSSNGLAGKVNVYEQYF
TRBD2,TRBJ2-1,few,TRBV7-9,TGTGCCAGCAGCCCCTCCGGACTAGCGGACTACAATGAGCAGTTCTTC,CASSPSGLADYNEQFF
NA,TRBJ2-3,NA,TRBV27,TGTGCCAGCAGGAATGGAGGGGGAGTATACACAGATACGCAGTATTTT,CASRNGGGVYTDTQYF
TRBD1,TRBJ1-2,many,TRBV11-2,TGTGCCAGCAGCCGCCAGGGGGGTCAGGGGGCTGGCTATGGCTACACCTTC,CASSRQGGQGAGYGYTF
TRBD1,TRBJ1-6,NA,TRBV20-1,TGCAGTGCTAGCGACAGGGACATCGGTTCACCCCTCCACTTT,CSASDRDIGSPLHF
TRBD1,TRBJ2-1,few,TRBV7-2,TGTGCCAGCAGCTTGGACAGGGACCGCAATGAGCAGTTCTTC,CASSLDRDRNEQFF
TRBD2,TRBJ2-3,many,TRBV4-1,TGCGCCAGCAGCGCTCGCGGGGGGCCGAGCACAGATACGCAGTATTTT,CASSARGGPSTDTQYF
NA,TRBJ1-1,few,TRBV7-3,TGTGCCAGCAGCTCGGACCCCCCGGGGACTGAAGCTTTCTTT,CASSSDPPGTEAFF
TRBD1,TRBJ2-7,NA,TRBV18,TGTGCCAGCTCACCCGGACAGGGGGGCCCCTACGAGCAGTACTTC,CASSPGQGGPYEQYF
NA,TRBJ2-7,few,TRBV6-5,TGTGCCAGCAGTTACTCGTTCCGGATCTACGAGCAGTACTTC,CASSYSFRIYEQYF
NA,TRBJ2-2,few,TRBV7-2,TGTGCCAGCAGCTTAACCGGGTTGGCCGGGGAGCTGTTTTTT,CASSLTGLAGELFF
NA,TRBJ1-5,many,TRBV20-1,TGCAGTGCTAGAGCCGGGTCGAGCAATCAGCCCCAGCATTTT,CSARAGSSNQPQHF
TRBD2,TRBJ2-1,few,TRBV7-8,TGTGCCAGCCTAAGGGTACCGGGGGGGGGCGATGAGCAGTTCTTC,CASLRVPGGGDEQFF
TRBD1,TRBJ1-1,once,TRBV5-6,TGTGCCAGCAGCTACGACAGGGTCGCTTTCTTT,CASSYDRVAFF
NA,TRBJ1-1,few,TRBV7-9,TGTGCCAGCAGACGAGACTGGGGCACTGAAGCTTTCTTT,CASRRDWGTEAFF
TRBD2,TRBJ2-1,NA,TRBV12-3/TRBV12-4,TGTGCCAGCAGTGCCCCGGGGGGGCCTGGGAATGAGCAGTTCTTC,CASSAPGGPGNEQFF
TRBD2,TRBJ2-7,NA,TRBV6-1,TGTGCCAGCAGGGGTCTATCGAGCGGGGAGACCTACGAGCAGTACTTC,CASRGLSSGETYEQYF
TRBD1,TRBJ2-6,few,TRBV5-1,TGCGCCAGCGGGGACAGGGTAAACTCTGGGGCCAACGTCCTGACTTTC,CASGDRVNSGANVLTF
NA,TRBJ1-2,few,TRBV7-9,TGTGCCAGCAGCGAGCTGGTCGGCTACACCTTC,CASSELVGYTF
NA,TRBJ1-5,few,TRBV2,TGTGCCAGCAGTGTTTGGCAAACCCAGCCCCAGCATTTT,CASSVWQTQPQHF